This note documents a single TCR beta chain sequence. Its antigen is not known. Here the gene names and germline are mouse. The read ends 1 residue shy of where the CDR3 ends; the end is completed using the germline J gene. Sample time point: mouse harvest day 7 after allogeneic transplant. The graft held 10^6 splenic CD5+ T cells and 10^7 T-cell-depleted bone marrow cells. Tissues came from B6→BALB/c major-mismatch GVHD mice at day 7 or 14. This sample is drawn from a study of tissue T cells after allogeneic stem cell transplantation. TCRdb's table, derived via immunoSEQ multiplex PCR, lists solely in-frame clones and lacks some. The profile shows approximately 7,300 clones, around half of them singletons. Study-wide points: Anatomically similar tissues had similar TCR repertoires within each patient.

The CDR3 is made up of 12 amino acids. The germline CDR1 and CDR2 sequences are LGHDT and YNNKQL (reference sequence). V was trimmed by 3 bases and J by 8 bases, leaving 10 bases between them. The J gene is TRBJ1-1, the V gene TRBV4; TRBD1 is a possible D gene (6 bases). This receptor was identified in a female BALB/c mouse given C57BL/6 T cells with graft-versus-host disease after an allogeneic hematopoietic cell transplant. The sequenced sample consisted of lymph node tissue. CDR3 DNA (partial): TGTGCCAGCAGCTACGTAACAGGGGAAGTCTTC. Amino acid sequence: CASSYVTGEVF. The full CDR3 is CASSYVTGEVFF.